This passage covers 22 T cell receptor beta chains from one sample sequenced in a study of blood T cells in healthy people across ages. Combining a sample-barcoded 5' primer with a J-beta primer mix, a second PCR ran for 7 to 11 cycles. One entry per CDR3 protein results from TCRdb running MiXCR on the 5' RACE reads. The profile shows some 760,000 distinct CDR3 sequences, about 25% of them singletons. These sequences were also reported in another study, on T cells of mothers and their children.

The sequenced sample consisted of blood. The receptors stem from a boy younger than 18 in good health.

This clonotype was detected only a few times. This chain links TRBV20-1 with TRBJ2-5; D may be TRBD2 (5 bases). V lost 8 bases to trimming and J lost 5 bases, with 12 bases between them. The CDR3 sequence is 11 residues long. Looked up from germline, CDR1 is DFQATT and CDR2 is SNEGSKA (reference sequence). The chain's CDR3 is CSSLAEETQYF. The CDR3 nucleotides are TGCAGTTCCCTAGCAGAGGAGACCCAGTACTTC.

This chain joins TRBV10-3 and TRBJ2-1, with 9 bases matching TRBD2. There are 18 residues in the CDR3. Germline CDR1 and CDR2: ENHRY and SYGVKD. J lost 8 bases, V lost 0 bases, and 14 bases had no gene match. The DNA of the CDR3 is TGTGCCATCAGTGAGTCGTATGAGCGGGAGGATAGTAGGGATGAGCAGTTCTTC. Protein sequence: CAISESYEREDSRDEQFF.

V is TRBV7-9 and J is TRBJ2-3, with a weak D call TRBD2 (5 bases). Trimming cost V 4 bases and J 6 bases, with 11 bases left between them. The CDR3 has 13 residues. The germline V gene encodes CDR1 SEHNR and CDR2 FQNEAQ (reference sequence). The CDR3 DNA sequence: TGTGCCAGCAGCTCCTCGGGGTCCGATACGCAGTATTTT. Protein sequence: CASSSSGSDTQYF.

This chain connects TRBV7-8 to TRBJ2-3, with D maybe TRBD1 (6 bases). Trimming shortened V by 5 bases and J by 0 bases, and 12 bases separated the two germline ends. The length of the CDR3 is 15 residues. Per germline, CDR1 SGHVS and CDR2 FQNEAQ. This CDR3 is CASSRERGSTDTQYF. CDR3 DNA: TGTGCCAGCAGCAGAGAGAGGGGGAGCACAGATACGCAGTATTTT.

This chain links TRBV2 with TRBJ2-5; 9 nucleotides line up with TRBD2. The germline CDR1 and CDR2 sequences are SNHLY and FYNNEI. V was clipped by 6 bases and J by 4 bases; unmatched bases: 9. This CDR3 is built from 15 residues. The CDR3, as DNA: TGTGCCAGCAGCGGGCTAGCGGGACTGGGAGAGACCCAGTACTTC. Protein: CASSGLAGLGETQYF.

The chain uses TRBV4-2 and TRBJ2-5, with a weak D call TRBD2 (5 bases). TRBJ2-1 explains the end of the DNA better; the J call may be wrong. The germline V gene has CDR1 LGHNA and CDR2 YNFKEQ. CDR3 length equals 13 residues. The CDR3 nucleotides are TGTGCCAGCAGCCAGTTCGGGGAGAATGAGCAGTTCTTC. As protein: CASSQFGENEQFF.

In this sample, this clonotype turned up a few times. CDR3 sequence reads: CSAETPGQPSTDTQYF. The CDR3 DNA follows: TGCAGTGCCGAGACCCCGGGACAGCCTAGCACAGATACGCAGTATTTT. J is TRBJ2-3 and V is TRBV20-1; the match to TRBD1 covers 7 bases. The trim removed 6 bases at V and 0 bases at J, leaving 12 bases unmatched. The V gene's germline CDR1 is DFQATT and CDR2 SNEGSKA (reference sequence). The CDR3 is made up of 16 amino acids.

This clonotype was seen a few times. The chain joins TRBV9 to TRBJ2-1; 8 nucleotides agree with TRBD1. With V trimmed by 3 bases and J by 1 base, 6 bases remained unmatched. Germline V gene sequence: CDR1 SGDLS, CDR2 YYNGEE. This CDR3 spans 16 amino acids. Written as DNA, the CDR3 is TGTGCCAGCAGCGCCTCAGGGGGCGCGTCCTACAATGAGCAGTTCTTC. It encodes CASSASGGASYNEQFF.

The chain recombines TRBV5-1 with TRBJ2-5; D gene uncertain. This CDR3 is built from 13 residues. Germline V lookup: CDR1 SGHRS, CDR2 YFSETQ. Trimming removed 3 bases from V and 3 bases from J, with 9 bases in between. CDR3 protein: CASSYWGKETQYF. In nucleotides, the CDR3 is TGCGCCAGCAGCTACTGGGGAAAAGAGACCCAGTACTTC.

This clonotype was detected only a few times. In DNA, the CDR3 is TGCGCCAGCAGCTTCGCGGGGAGAGAGACAGATACGCAGTATTTT. Its protein product is CASSFAGRETDTQYF. This rearrangement joins TRBV5-1 to TRBJ2-3; D is possibly TRBD2 (6 bases). V was shortened by 2 bases and J by 3 bases, with 13 bases between the two germline ends. The CDR3 length is 15 residues. Germline CDR1 and CDR2: SGHRS and YFSETQ.

The CDR3 nucleotides are TGTGCCAGCAGCCAAGTGACCATGGGTGAGACCCAGTACTTC. It encodes CASSQVTMGETQYF. J is TRBJ2-1 and V is TRBV3-1; no definite D call. With the DNA end fitting TRBJ2-5 better, the J assignment may be wrong. This CDR3 has 14 residues. Germline CDR1 and CDR2: LGHDT and YNNKEL (reference sequence).

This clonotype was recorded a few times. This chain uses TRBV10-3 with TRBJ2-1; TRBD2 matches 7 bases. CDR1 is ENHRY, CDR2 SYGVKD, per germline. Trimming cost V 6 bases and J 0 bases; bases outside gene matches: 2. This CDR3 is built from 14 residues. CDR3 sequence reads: CAISGGSSYNEQFF. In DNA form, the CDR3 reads TGTGCCATCAGCGGGGGGTCCTCCTACAATGAGCAGTTCTTC.

DNA of the CDR3: TGCAGTGCTGGACTAGCGGGAGTGCATGAGCAGTTCTTC. This codes for CSAGLAGVHEQFF. This chain uses TRBV20-1 with TRBJ2-5, with TRBD2 matching over 13 bases. The J call could be wrong; TRBJ2-1 is a better fit for the DNA end. This CDR3 has 13 amino acids. Germline CDR1 reads DFQATT; CDR2 reads SNEGSKA (reference sequence).

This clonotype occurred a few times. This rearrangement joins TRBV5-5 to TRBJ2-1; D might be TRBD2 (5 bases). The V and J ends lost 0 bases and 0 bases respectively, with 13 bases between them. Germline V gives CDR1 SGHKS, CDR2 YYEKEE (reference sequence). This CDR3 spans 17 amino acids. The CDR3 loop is CASSLAWRAGSYNEQFF. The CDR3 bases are TGTGCCAGCAGCTTGGCCTGGCGGGCGGGCTCCTACAATGAGCAGTTCTTC. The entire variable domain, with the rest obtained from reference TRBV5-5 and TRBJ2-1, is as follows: DAGVTQSPTHLIKTRGQQVTLRCSPISGHKSVSWYQQVLGQGPQFIFQYYEKEERGRGNFPDRFSARQFPNYSSELNVNALLLGDSALYLCASSLAWRAGSYNEQFFGPGTRLTVL.

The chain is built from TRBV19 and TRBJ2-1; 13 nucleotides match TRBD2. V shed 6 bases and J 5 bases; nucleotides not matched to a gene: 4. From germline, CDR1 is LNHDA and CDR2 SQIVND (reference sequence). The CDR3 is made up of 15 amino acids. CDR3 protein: CASSKTSGRNNEQFF. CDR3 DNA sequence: TGTGCCAGTAGCAAGACTAGCGGGAGGAACAATGAGCAGTTCTTC.

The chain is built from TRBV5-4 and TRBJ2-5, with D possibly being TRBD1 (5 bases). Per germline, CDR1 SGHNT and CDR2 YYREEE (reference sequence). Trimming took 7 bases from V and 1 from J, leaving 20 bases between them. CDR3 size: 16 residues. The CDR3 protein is CASDLGGATSQETQYF. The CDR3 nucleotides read TGTGCCAGCGACTTGGGTGGGGCCACCTCCCAAGAGACCCAGTACTTC.

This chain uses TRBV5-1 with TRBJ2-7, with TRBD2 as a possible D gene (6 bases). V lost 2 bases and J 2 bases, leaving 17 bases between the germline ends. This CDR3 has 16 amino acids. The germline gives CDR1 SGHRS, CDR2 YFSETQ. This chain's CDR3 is CASSLGENSGTYEQYF. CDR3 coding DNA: TGCGCCAGCAGCTTAGGGGAGAATAGCGGTACCTACGAGCAGTACTTC.

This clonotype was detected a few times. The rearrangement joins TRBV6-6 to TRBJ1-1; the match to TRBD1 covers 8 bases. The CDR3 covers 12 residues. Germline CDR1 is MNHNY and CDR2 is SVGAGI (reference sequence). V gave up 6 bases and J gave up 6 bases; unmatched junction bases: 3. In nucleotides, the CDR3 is TGTGCCAGCAGCCAGGACAGGGCTGAAGCTTTCTTT. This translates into CASSQDRAEAFF.

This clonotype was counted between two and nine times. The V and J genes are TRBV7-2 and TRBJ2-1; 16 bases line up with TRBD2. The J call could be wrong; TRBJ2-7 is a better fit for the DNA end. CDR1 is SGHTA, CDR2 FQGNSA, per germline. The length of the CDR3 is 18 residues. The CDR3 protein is CASSWGPGLAGGPKEQYF. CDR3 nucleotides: TGTGCCAGCAGCTGGGGCCCGGGACTAGCGGGAGGGCCTAAGGAGCAGTACTTC.

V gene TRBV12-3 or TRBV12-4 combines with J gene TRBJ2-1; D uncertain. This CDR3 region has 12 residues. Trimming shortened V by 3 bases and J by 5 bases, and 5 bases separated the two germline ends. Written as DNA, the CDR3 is TGTGCCAGCAGTTTCACCCACAATGAGCAGTTCTTC. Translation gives CASSFTHNEQFF.

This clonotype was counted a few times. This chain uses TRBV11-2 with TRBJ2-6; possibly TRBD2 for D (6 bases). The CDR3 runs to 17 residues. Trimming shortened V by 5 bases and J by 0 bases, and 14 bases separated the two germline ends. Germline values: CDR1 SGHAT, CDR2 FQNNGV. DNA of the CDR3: TGTGCCAGCAGCAGACCGGGACTGGGCTCTGGGGCCAACGTCCTGACTTTC. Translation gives CASSRPGLGSGANVLTF.

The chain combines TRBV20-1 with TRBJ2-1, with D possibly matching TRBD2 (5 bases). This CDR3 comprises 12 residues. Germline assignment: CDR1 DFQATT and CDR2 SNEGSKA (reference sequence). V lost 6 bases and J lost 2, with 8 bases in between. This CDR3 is CSAVGTYNEQFF. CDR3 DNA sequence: TGCAGTGCGGTCGGGACCTACAATGAGCAGTTCTTC.